The TCR beta chain under discussion was sequenced for a study of control samples from healthy donors and cancer patients. Here immunoSEQ multiplex PCR was the method, and the copy in TCRdb shows in-frame clones only, minus some. The table shows 150,000 to 200,000 clones, with 70% to 90% occurring only once. The CDR3 is made up of 13 amino acids. Trimming removed 1 base at V and 5 bases at J, with 8 bases between. Germline V CDR1 and CDR2: SGHAT, FQNNGV. V is TRBV11-2 and J is TRBJ2-5; no definite D call. The sample comprised blood. This TCR derives from a man aged 25 to 40 in good health. The CDR3 region is CASSLGGIETQYF. The DNA for the CDR3 is TGTGCCAGCAGCTTAGGGGGAATCGAGACCCAGTACTTC.